This T cell receptor beta chain was sequenced during a study of T-cell reconstitution after alpha-beta-depleted transplantation in children (dated by TCRdb to 2015 to 2016). Background for the entire study: Using TCR repertoire profiling, the study quantitatively followed how T-cell immune reconstitution unfolded in children after TCRalphabeta/CD19-depleted allogeneic hematopoietic cell transplantation.

The germline V gene sets CDR1 to SGHTA and CDR2 to FQGNSA. The CDR3 numbers 13 residues from cysteine through phenylalanine. Only CDR3 DNA remains: 39 bases, in frame from the first base. V lost 6 bases and J lost 0 bases; the stretch between them is 6 bases long. Libraries were made using PCR. Instrument used: Illumina HiSeq 2500. Molecular barcoding was employed in the preparation of TCR libraries, with unique molecular identifiers being used to normalize TCRbeta repertoire quantification. Clones were called with MiXCR by TCRdb after fastp trimmed the public reads at Q25, and only in-frame beta chains were retained. Rows are unified per CDR3 protein, each entry keeping the most common DNA and genes. This sample holds approximately 640,000 distinct CDR3 sequences; around 17% were observed only once. 0.85% to 1.3% of the sample is in the top ten clones. Details on this clonotype: Its antigen is not yet known. No qualities accompany the bases; no much larger clone lies one base away.

The receptor chain draws on TRBV7-2 and TRBJ1-3, with an unclear D gene assignment. The clonotype was recovered from a human donor who donated a stem cell graft to a child with acute myeloid leukemia. The starting material was PBMCs from the stem cell graft donor, obtained from the stem cell graft. For the CDR3, the sequence is CASSFNSGNTIYF. The nucleotide sequence is TGTGCCAGCAGTTTCAACTCTGGAAACACCATATATTTT.